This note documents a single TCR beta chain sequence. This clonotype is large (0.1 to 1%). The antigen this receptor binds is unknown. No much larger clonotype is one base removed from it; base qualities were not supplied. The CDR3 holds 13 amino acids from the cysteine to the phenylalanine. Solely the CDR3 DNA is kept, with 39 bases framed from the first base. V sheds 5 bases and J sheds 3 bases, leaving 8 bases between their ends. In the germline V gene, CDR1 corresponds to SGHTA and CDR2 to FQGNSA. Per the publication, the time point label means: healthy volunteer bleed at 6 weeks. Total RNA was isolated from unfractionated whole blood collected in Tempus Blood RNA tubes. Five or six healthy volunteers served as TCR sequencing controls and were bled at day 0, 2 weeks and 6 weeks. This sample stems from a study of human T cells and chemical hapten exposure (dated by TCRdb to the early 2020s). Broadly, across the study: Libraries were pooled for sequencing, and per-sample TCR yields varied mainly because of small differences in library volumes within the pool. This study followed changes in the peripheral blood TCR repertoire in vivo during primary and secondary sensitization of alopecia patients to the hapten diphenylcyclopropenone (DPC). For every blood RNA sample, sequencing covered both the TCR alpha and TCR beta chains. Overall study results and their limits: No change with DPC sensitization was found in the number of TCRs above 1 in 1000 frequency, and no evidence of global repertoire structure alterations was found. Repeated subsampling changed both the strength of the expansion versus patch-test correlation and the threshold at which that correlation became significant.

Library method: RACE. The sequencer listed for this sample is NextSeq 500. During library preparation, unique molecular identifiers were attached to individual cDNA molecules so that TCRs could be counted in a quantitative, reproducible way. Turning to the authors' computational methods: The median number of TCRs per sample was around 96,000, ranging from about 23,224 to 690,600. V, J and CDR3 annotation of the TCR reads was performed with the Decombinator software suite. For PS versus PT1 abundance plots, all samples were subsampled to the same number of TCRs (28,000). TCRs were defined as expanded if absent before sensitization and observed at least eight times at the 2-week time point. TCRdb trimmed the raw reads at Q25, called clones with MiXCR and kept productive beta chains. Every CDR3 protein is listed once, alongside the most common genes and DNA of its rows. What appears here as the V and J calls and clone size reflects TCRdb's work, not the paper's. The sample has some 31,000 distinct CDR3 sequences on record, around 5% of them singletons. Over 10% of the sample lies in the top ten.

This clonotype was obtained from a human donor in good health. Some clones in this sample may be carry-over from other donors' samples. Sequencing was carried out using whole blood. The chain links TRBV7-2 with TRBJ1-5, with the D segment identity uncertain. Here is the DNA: TGTGCCAGCAGCGACGAGCTCAATCAGCCCCAGCATTTT. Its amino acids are CASSDELNQPQHF.